The clone carrying this T cell receptor (beta chain) was seen once. Antigen specificity is unknown. Generated by immunoSEQ multiplex PCR, the TCRdb table keeps only in-frame clones and is missing some. Of approximately 180,000 clones in the sample, 90% were seen once. These data come from a study of T cell responses to AZD1222 COVID-19 vaccine. Study results and caveats: The reported proportion of spike-specific TCRs targeting unmutated variant regions was nearly half. Baseline seropositivity occurred in only a handful of AZD1222 recipients. The CD4 TCRs associated with vaccination extended across spike and predominated at 160-218 and 743-854.

The starting material was peripheral blood, obtained on day 0 of AZD1222 vaccination. This sequence originates from an adult in good health.

The CDR3 spells CAISASHGSRLNEQFF. The CDR3 DNA reads TGTGCCATCAGTGCTTCTCACGGGAGCAGACTCAATGAGCAGTTCTTC. The chain employs TRBV10-3 and TRBJ2-1, with D maybe TRBD2 (6 bases). CDR3 length: 16 amino acids. Between the trimmed V and J ends, which lost 4 bases and 6 bases, there was a span of 19 bases. Germline CDR1 reads ENHRY; CDR2 reads SYGVKD.